This T cell receptor beta chain is from a study of blood T cell repertoires in COVID-19. In the study overall: Specimens from acute and convalescent COVID-19 originated in the United States, Italy and Spain.

This clone has a handful of counts. The CDR3 extends over 14 amino acids. The V and J ends lost 0 bases and 1 base respectively, with 7 bases between them. CDR1 SGHDT and CDR2 YYEEEE come from the germline V gene. As processed by the authors: Quantification of nucleated cells was approximated via reference gene primer amplification. Sequencing used immunoSEQ multiplex PCR; TCRdb keeps in-frame clones, though not all of them. V, J and clone size derive from that table, while D and trimming were established from the DNA sequence. Counted here are fewer than 300,000 clones, 88% occurring once; the ten biggest clones make up 0.8%.

The TCR sequence derives from a young woman with acute or convalescent COVID-19. The V call is TRBV5-6, the J call TRBJ1-1; D gene uncertain. Specimen: peripheral blood. The CDR3 is CASSLVSRNTEAFF. The CDR3 DNA follows: TGTGCCAGCAGCTTGGTCTCCAGGAACACTGAAGCTTTCTTT.